This T cell receptor (beta chain) stems from a study of neurological immune-mediated disorders (dated by TCRdb to between 2017 and 2020). At the level of the whole study: Among the 35 or so multiple sclerosis patients, approximately 30 had relapsing-remitting MS and 3 had secondary progressive MS. The approximately 96 TCR-beta libraries covered PBMC samples along with longitudinal samples, technical triplicates, and paired sorted CD4+ and CD8+ T-cell subsets. Using UMI-based sequencing, the study compared peripheral blood TCR-beta repertoires from patients with HTLV-I-associated myelopathy (HAM/TSP), patients with multiple sclerosis, and healthy controls. Of the approximately 65 subjects in the cohort, about 14 were HAM/TSP patients, roughly 35 were multiple sclerosis patients, and 20 were healthy controls.

cDNA was synthesized by template-switch 5'RACE using a primer with a 10-nucleotide random unique molecular identifier that tagged each TCR transcript. Over 180 million TCR-beta sequences, covering 15-18 subjects, were produced in each sequencing run. The RNeasy kit was used to extract total RNA. TCR-beta VDJ regions were amplified with primers for the TCR constant region and the 5'RACE anchor, using the KAPA Real-time Library Amplification kit. Sample indexes and Illumina adaptors were added in a first PCR, after which library yield was increased in a second PCR. The roughly 650 bp TCR product was size-selected on a 2% E-gel SizeSelection system after Ampure bead purification. Before pooling, library quality was checked on a Bioanalyzer, concentration was measured with Qubit, and libraries were quantified with the Kapa Library Quantification kit. Libraries were sequenced paired-end 2 x 150 bp on an Illumina HiSeq 2500. To increase sequence diversity, roughly 24-31% phiX was spiked into each library pool. On the authors' methods: The quality-filtered reads were processed with the UMI-based MiGEC pipeline, whose error correction step removed more than 80% of the raw TCR sequences. VDJ genes were aligned to IMGT germline references, and each clonotype was defined by a unique CDR3 amino acid sequence together with V-J genes. Clonal expansion, Shannon diversity and CDR3 relatedness (CalcPairwiseDistances, ClusterSamples) were evaluated with VDJtools, and phylogenetic trees were built with CLCbio workbench. A clone was classed as expanded if it had 8 or more unique UMIs, a cutoff based on coefficient-of-variation modelling across technical triplicates. TCRdb took the public reads, trimmed them with fastp at Q25, ran MiXCR for clone calling and kept in-frame beta chains. Records with the same CDR3 protein are collapsed into one entry carrying the most frequent genes and DNA. The V and J calls shown here were made by TCRdb, not taken from the authors' results. Present in this sample are 55,000 to 70,000 distinct CDR3 sequences, 3.5% to 5% of which were seen just once. Together, the top ten hold approximately 1.3% of the sample.

The CDR1 and CDR2 encoded by the germline V gene are SGHRS and YFSETQ. The CDR3 numbers 14 residues from cysteine through phenylalanine. Here the CDR3 DNA is all that survives: 42 bases in frame from base 1. A word on this clonotype: No antigen is known for it. A much larger clone differs from this one at a single base, so this may be a read error.

The research as a whole found: No identical CDR3 amino acid sequences were found to be shared among expanded clones across subjects, suggesting that TCR-beta repertoires were private in all groups. In phylogenetic analysis, the repertoires of 18 of 34 MS patients grouped into a cluster of related CDR3 sequences, which suggests a possible signature at the repertoire level. TCR clonal expansion was highest in HAM/TSP patients and lowest in MS patients, with MS patients falling below even healthy controls. The MS cluster was not associated with any clinical or MRI features, and the authors stated that larger cohorts are needed.

Unsorted PBMC libraries were generated from 2 million PBMCs stored in RNAlater at -80 °C until RNA extraction. The multiple sclerosis patients were enrolled in a US clinical protocol that evaluated disease progression with magnetic resonance imaging. PBMCs were separated from peripheral blood using Ficoll-Hypaque density gradient centrifugation and then cryopreserved in liquid nitrogen. Material for sequencing was PBMCs. The source of this sequence is a man aged 25 to 40 with multiple sclerosis. The chain was built from TRBV5-1 and TRBJ1-4, and TRBD1 aligns with 9 junction nucleotides. The nucleotide sequence reads as follows: TGCGCCAGCAGCCCGACAGGGGGGAATGACAAACTGTTTTTT. Translated, this gives CASSPTGGNDKLFF.